The 2 T cell receptor beta chains in this list originate from one sample, sequenced in a study of monozygotic twins with inflammatory bowel disease. From the 5' RACE reads, TCRdb lists one entry per CDR3 protein and no DNA. This sample's clone table lists more than 300,000 distinct CDR3 sequences. The specimen sequenced was blood. Source of these receptors: a human donor with ulcerative colitis or Crohn's disease, or a healthy co-twin of an affected twin (not recorded which).

The CDR3 sequence: CASSQDTSWETQYF. This rearrangement joins TRBV4-1 to TRBJ2-5; TCRdb calls TRBD2, which cannot be checked without DNA. This CDR3 contains 14 residues. In germline, CDR1 is MGHRA, CDR2 YSYEKL.

V usage is TRBV11-3 and J usage is TRBJ2-5; without DNA, the TCRdb call of TRBD2 cannot be checked. Per the germline V gene, CDR1 is SGHNT and CDR2 is YENEEA. This CDR3 spans 16 amino acids. The CDR3 loop reads CASSPGFQAGQETQYF.